A single sample gave rise to the 32 T cell receptor beta chains below, sequenced in a study of T cell responses to AZD1222 COVID-19 vaccine. Clones were read by immunoSEQ multiplex PCR, and TCRdb kept only the in-frame ones, dropping some. Among 120,000 or so clones listed, around 90% were seen once. Sequenced material: peripheral blood, taken on day 0 of AZD1222 vaccination. All receptors come from an adult in good health.

This chain connects TRBV5-1 to TRBJ2-5; D perhaps matches TRBD2 (6 bases). The CDR3 covers 13 residues. The germline CDR1 and CDR2 sequences are SGHRS and YFSETQ. V lost 4 bases and J 0 bases, leaving 7 bases between the germline ends. CDR3 loop: CASSRDYQETQYF. The CDR3 nucleotides are TGCGCCAGCAGCCGGGACTACCAAGAGACCCAGTACTTC.

The V call is TRBV12-3 or TRBV12-4, the J call TRBJ1-5; D call uncertain. The ends were cut back, 4 bases at V and 10 bases at J, with 11 bases in the middle. This CDR3 spans 12 amino acids. The CDR3 sequence: CASSSPDRPQHF. The DNA of the CDR3 is TGTGCCAGCAGTTCCCCGGATCGACCCCAGCATTTT.

The chain links TRBV24-1 to TRBJ1-3; no reliable D call. Trimming stripped 5 bases from V and 0 bases from J, with 7 bases between. CDR3 size: 14 residues. Germline CDR1 is KGHDR and CDR2 is SFDVKD. The CDR3 here is CATSAGLSGNTIYF. The DNA of the CDR3 is TGTGCCACCAGTGCGGGCCTCTCTGGAAACACCATATATTTT.

The rearrangement links TRBV24-1 to TRBJ2-3; TRBD1 matches 8 bases. The CDR3 runs 15 residues. J lost 5 bases, V lost 3 bases, and 6 bases had no gene match. Germline V CDR1 and CDR2: KGHDR, SFDVKD. Written as DNA, the CDR3 is TGTGCCACCAGTGATCACAGGGGGTCAGGAGATACGCAGTATTTT. It encodes CATSDHRGSGDTQYF.

The chain recombines TRBV27 with TRBJ2-3; tentatively, D is TRBD2 (5 bases). The CDR3 is made up of 14 amino acids. With 3 bases removed from V and 2 bases from J, the gap between germline ends came to 9 bases. CDR1 and CDR2 from the germline V gene are MNHEY and SMNVEV (reference sequence). CDR3 loop: CASSFTGFTDTQYF. The CDR3 DNA is TGTGCCAGCAGTTTCACGGGGTTCACAGATACGCAGTATTTT.

In this sample, this clone turned up once. CDR3 in DNA: TGTGCCACCCAAAGTCAGGCCTTAGCGAACACTGAAGCTTTCTTT. Amino acid sequence: CATQSQALANTEAFF. The rearrangement links TRBV3-1 (or the pseudogene TRBV3-2) to TRBJ1-1; no reliable D call. Germline CDR1 is LGHDT and CDR2 is YNNKEL (reference sequence). Trimming removed 10 bases from V and 1 base from J, with 19 bases in between. This CDR3 region has 15 residues.

V usage is TRBV5-4 and J usage is TRBJ2-1, with D tentatively TRBD2 (6 bases). The V gene's germline CDR1 is SGHNT and CDR2 YYREEE (reference sequence). CDR3 length: 13 amino acids. The V end was cut by 1 base, the J end by 10 bases, with 12 bases between. The CDR3 is CASSLTSLREQFF. CDR3 sequence (DNA): TGTGCCAGCAGCTTGACTAGCTTGAGGGAGCAGTTCTTC.

The chain has TRBV4-1 and TRBJ2-2, with D unclear. The V and J ends lost 1 base and 1 base respectively, with 7 bases between them. This CDR3 is 15 amino acids long. Germline values: CDR1 MGHRA, CDR2 YSYEKL. CDR3 amino acids: CASSQGPMNTGELFF. The CDR3 nucleotides are TGCGCCAGCAGCCAAGGACCGATGAACACCGGGGAGCTGTTTTTT.

This chain connects TRBV4-3 to TRBJ1-2; possibly TRBD1 for D (5 bases). The CDR3 runs to 15 residues. CDR1 and CDR2 (germline): LGHNA, YSLEER. Trimming cost V 0 bases and J 4 bases, with 12 bases left between them. CDR3 residues: CASSQEIPGGYGYTF. Written as DNA, the CDR3 is TGCGCCAGCAGCCAAGAAATCCCGGGGGGCTATGGCTACACCTTC.

The chain uses TRBV27 and TRBJ1-1; D is undetermined. The CDR3 consists of 13 residues. Germline assignment: CDR1 MNHEY and CDR2 SMNVEV (reference sequence). V was cut by 4 bases and J by 4 bases, with 10 bases left in between. As DNA, the CDR3 is TGTGCCAGCAGTTCAAATACAGTCACTGAAGCTTTCTTT. Protein product: CASSSNTVTEAFF.

This sequence joins TRBV5-6 and TRBJ2-1, with D tentatively TRBD1 (5 bases). The V end was cut by 7 bases, the J end by 4 bases, with 12 bases between. The CDR3 totals 13 residues. The V gene's germline CDR1 is SGHDT and CDR2 YYEEEE. CDR3 amino acids: CASGPAGYNEQFF. The CDR3 region has the DNA TGTGCCAGCGGCCCCGCAGGGTACAATGAGCAGTTCTTC.

The chain combines TRBV27 with TRBJ2-5; TRBD1 matches 9 bases. V gave up 3 bases and J gave up 5 bases; unmatched junction bases: 10. The V gene's germline CDR1 is MNHEY and CDR2 SMNVEV (reference sequence). The CDR3 sequence is 16 residues long. The CDR3 loop reads CASSFGTGQRGETQYF. The CDR3 DNA is TGTGCCAGCAGTTTCGGGACAGGGCAAAGAGGGGAGACCCAGTACTTC.

This chain connects TRBV18 to TRBJ2-2, with a possible D match to TRBD2 (6 bases). The germline gives CDR1 KGHSH, CDR2 LQKENI. This CDR3 spans 17 amino acids. V lost 2 bases to trimming and J lost 5 bases, with 18 bases between them. This CDR3 is CASSPRRTGVRTGELFF. The CDR3 DNA reads as TGTGCCAGCTCACCAAGGCGAACGGGAGTACGGACCGGGGAGCTGTTTTTT. The variable domain in full, with the rest retrieved from reference TRBV18 and TRBJ2-2, is NAGVMQNPRHLVRRRGQEARLRCSPMKGHSHVYWYRQLPEEGLKFMVYLQKENIIDESGMPKERFSAEFPKEGPSILRIQQVVRGDSAAYFCASSPRRTGVRTGELFFGEGSRLTVL.

The count of this clone is one. J is TRBJ2-3 and V is TRBV9; tentatively, D is TRBD2 (5 bases). Germline V gene data show CDR1 as SGDLS and CDR2 as YYNGEE. The length of the CDR3 is 15 residues. V lost 4 bases and J 5 bases, leaving 17 bases between the germline ends. This CDR3 reads CASSPQWTYRDTQYF. Written as DNA, the CDR3 is TGTGCCAGCAGCCCTCAATGGACTTATAGAGATACGCAGTATTTT.

V gene TRBV5-5 combines with J gene TRBJ1-1, with D uncertain. The V and J ends lost 1 base and 1 base respectively, with 11 bases between them. The germline CDR1 and CDR2 sequences are SGHKS and YYEKEE (reference sequence). CDR3 length: 15 amino acids. This chain's CDR3 is CASSLIGQWNTEAFF. CDR3 bases: TGTGCCAGCAGCTTGATAGGGCAGTGGAACACTGAAGCTTTCTTT.

The chain links TRBV7-2 to TRBJ2-2; D unresolved. The CDR3 sequence is 13 residues long. The germline V gene encodes CDR1 SGHTA and CDR2 FQGNSA. The V and J ends lost 2 bases and 0 bases respectively, with 1 base between them. Written as DNA, the CDR3 is TGTGCCAGCAGCTTACCGAACACCGGGGAGCTGTTTTTT. Protein: CASSLPNTGELFF. Filled out from reference TRBV7-2 and TRBJ2-2, the complete variable domain reads GAGVSQSPSNKVTEKGKDVELRCDPISGHTALYWYRQSLGQGLEFLIYFQGNSAPDKSGLPSDRFSAERTGGSVSTLTIQRTQQEDSAVYLCASSLPNTGELFFGEGSRLTVL.

This CDR3 is CASRSGYRNEQFF. CDR3 sequence (DNA): TGTGCCAGCAGGTCCGGGTACAGGAATGAGCAGTTCTTC. The V call is TRBV7-9, the J call TRBJ2-1; weak D call: TRBD1 (5 bases). The germline gives CDR1 SEHNR, CDR2 FQNEAQ (reference sequence). V was pared by 6 bases and J by 7 bases, with 13 bases between. The CDR3 covers 13 residues.

This clone was observed once. The rearrangement uses TRBV5-1 and TRBJ1-3, with D tentatively TRBD1 (6 bases). This CDR3 comprises 14 residues. V was clipped by 0 bases and J by 6 bases, with 10 bases between them. The germline gives CDR1 SGHRS, CDR2 YFSETQ. CDR3 region: CASSLEGGINTIYF. The CDR3, as DNA: TGCGCCAGCAGCTTGGAAGGGGGTATAAACACCATATATTTT.

This chain joins TRBV5-6 and TRBJ1-5; 10 positions agree with TRBD1. The length of the CDR3 is 15 residues. The V segment lost 4 bases and the J segment 6 bases; nucleotides outside the gene matches: 7. The germline gives CDR1 SGHDT, CDR2 YYEEEE. The CDR3 here is CASSGDRGLSQPQHF. As DNA, the CDR3 is TGTGCCAGCAGCGGGGACAGGGGATTGAGTCAGCCCCAGCATTTT.

The rearrangement joins TRBV6-6 to TRBJ1-1; D is uncertain. The CDR3 loop spans 12 amino acids. Trimming took 3 bases from V and 3 from J, leaving 5 bases between them. Germline CDR1 and CDR2: MNHNY and SVGAGI (reference sequence). CDR3 nucleotide sequence: TGTGCCAGCAGTTATTTGGACACTGAAGCTTTCTTT. Its translation: CASSYLDTEAFF.

The gene calls are TRBV7-8 and TRBJ1-1; D call uncertain. V gave up 5 bases and J gave up 2 bases, with 9 bases separating them. Germline CDR1 and CDR2: SGHVS and FQNEAQ. The CDR3 length is 13 residues. As DNA, the CDR3 is TGTGCCAGCAGCGCAGACCATAACACTGAAGCTTTCTTT. Encoded protein: CASSADHNTEAFF. Together with reference TRBV7-8 and TRBJ1-1, the CDR3 gives the full variable domain: GAGVSQSPRYKVAKRGQDVALRCDPISGHVSLFWYQQALGQGPEFLTYFQNEAQLDKSGLPSDRFFAERPEGSVSTLKIQRTQQEDSAVYLCASSADHNTEAFFGQGTRLTVV.

V is TRBV14 and J is TRBJ2-7; no reliable D call. The CDR3 length is 12 residues. The germline V gene encodes CDR1 SGHDN and CDR2 FVKESK. Deletions cut 0 bases from V and 2 bases from J, with 2 bases between. The CDR3: CASSQEPYEQYF. The DNA of the CDR3 is TGTGCCAGCAGCCAAGAGCCCTACGAGCAGTACTTC.

This clone was seen only once. The chain couples TRBV9 to TRBJ1-2, with unresolved D. Germline lookup yields CDR1 SGDLS and CDR2 YYNGEE. This CDR3 contains 13 residues. With 0 bases removed from V and 5 bases from J, the gap between germline ends came to 8 bases. CDR3 residues: CASSVVREYGYTF. The CDR3 DNA is TGTGCCAGCAGCGTAGTTCGAGAGTATGGCTACACCTTC.

The chain joins TRBV6-2 or TRBV6-3 to TRBJ1-1; 9 bases fit TRBD1. V shed 4 bases and J 11 bases; nucleotides not matched to a gene: 11. Germline CDR1 is MNHEY and CDR2 is SVGEGT. This CDR3 region has 14 residues. The chain's CDR3 is CASSLFIHGTGAFF. In DNA form, the CDR3 reads TGTGCCAGCAGTTTGTTCATCCACGGGACAGGGGCTTTCTTT.

The J gene is TRBJ1-1, the V gene TRBV7-2; tentatively, D is TRBD1 (5 bases). Germline V CDR1 and CDR2: SGHTA, FQGNSA. CDR3 size: 15 residues. The V end lost 2 bases, the J end lost 5 bases, and 15 bases lay between the germline ends. As DNA, the CDR3 is TGTGCCAGCAGCTTACCGGGGGGTCGGAGGACTGAAGCTTTCTTT. It yields the protein CASSLPGGRRTEAFF.

This clone was seen a single time. The gene calls are TRBV7-2 and TRBJ2-3, with 9 positions matching TRBD2. The CDR3 sequence is 14 residues long. The V gene end was trimmed by 5 bases and the J gene end by 3 bases; junction bases not matched to a gene: 3. Germline CDR1 and CDR2: SGHTA and FQGNSA. The CDR3, as DNA: TGTGCCAGCAGCCTCGGACTAGCGACAGATACGCAGTATTTT. Protein product: CASSLGLATDTQYF.

The chain is built from TRBV9 and TRBJ2-2; D may be TRBD1 or TRBD2 (5 bases each). Looked up from germline, CDR1 is SGDLS and CDR2 is YYNGEE. CDR3 length: 15 residues. Deletions cut 0 bases from V and 0 bases from J, with 6 bases between. CDR3 DNA: TGTGCCAGCAGCGTAGGAGGGGCGAACACCGGGGAGCTGTTTTTT. It specifies CASSVGGANTGELFF.

The V gene is TRBV3-1 (or the pseudogene TRBV3-2), the J gene TRBJ1-2, with TRBD1 as a possible D gene (5 bases). This CDR3 is built from 15 residues. CDR1 and CDR2 (germline): LGHDT, YNNKEL (reference sequence). V was trimmed by 4 bases and J by 7 bases, leaving 19 bases between them. CDR3: CASSPSGTWLRGYTF. CDR3 in DNA: TGTGCCAGCAGCCCCTCCGGGACCTGGCTTCGTGGCTACACCTTC.

The chain recombines TRBV15 with TRBJ1-2, with D unresolved. Germline-derived CDR1 and CDR2 are LNHNV and YYDKDF (reference sequence). V gave up 3 bases and J gave up 4 bases, with 9 bases separating them. CDR3 length equals 13 residues. CDR3 in amino acids: CATSSGVGYGYTF. CDR3 coding DNA: TGTGCCACCAGCAGTGGAGTTGGCTATGGCTACACCTTC.

This clone came up once. The chain is built from TRBV20-1 and TRBJ2-2; D remains unclear. V was trimmed by 3 bases and J by 4 bases, leaving 9 bases between them. Germline CDR1 reads DFQATT; CDR2 reads SNEGSKA (reference sequence). There are 13 residues in the CDR3. The CDR3 here is CSASNPGTGELFF. In DNA form, the CDR3 reads TGCAGTGCTAGTAACCCCGGCACCGGGGAGCTGTTTTTT.

The chain uses TRBV6-5 and TRBJ1-4; no firm D call. Trimming left V 8 bases short and J 7 bases short, with 11 bases between. This CDR3 has 12 residues. Germline-derived CDR1 and CDR2 are MNHEY and SVGAGI. CDR3 protein: CASAQSGEKLFF. The DNA of the CDR3 is TGTGCCAGCGCACAATCCGGTGAAAAACTGTTTTTT.

J is TRBJ2-3 and V is TRBV6-5; D may be TRBD2 (6 bases). CDR3 length equals 15 residues. Trimming took 7 bases from V and 5 from J, leaving 19 bases between them. Per germline, CDR1 MNHEY and CDR2 SVGAGI. CDR3 in amino acids: CASTVTVGGEDTQYF. For the CDR3, the DNA is TGTGCCAGCACGGTGACGGTCGGGGGTGAAGATACGCAGTATTTT.